A single sample is the source of the 17 T cell receptor beta chains below, sequenced in a study of T cell changes during pregnancy in multiple sclerosis. Sequencing used immunoSEQ multiplex PCR; TCRdb keeps in-frame clones, though not all of them. The repertoire includes 35,000 to 50,000 clones, roughly 89% of them detected once, and more than 0.6% sits in the top ten. This sample comprised CD4+ T cells from peripheral blood mononuclear cells, obtained in the first trimester of pregnancy. The source is a female donor with multiple sclerosis, enrolled in a pregnancy study.

The rearrangement uses TRBV23-1 and TRBJ1-4, with D tentatively TRBD1 (6 bases). TRBV23-1 counts as an open reading frame of uncertain function. The CDR3 has 15 amino acids. Trimming took 0 bases from V and 8 from J, leaving 13 bases between them. This chain's CDR3 is CASSQSGHCYEKLFF. CDR3 nucleotide sequence: TGCGCCAGCAGTCAATCGGGACATTGCTACGAAAAACTGTTTTTT.

This chain connects TRBV6-5 to TRBJ2-7, with a possible D match to TRBD2 (5 bases). Trimming pared 6 bases from V and 3 bases from J, leaving 9 bases between. Germline CDR1 is MNHEY and CDR2 is SVGAGI. The CDR3 runs 12 residues. CDR3 DNA: TGTGCCAGCAGGGCTAGCTACTACGAGCAGTACTTC. Translation gives CASRASYYEQYF.

This chain joins TRBV4-3 and TRBJ2-2, with D perhaps matching TRBD1 (5 bases). V lost 0 bases and J lost 5, with 13 bases in between. Germline CDR1 LGHNA, CDR2 YSLEER. The CDR3 totals 16 residues. CDR3 sequence: CASSQDHRTNTGELFF. CDR3 nucleotide sequence: TGCGCCAGCAGCCAAGATCACAGGACAAATACCGGGGAGCTGTTTTTT.

The genes are TRBV19 and TRBJ2-6; weak D call: TRBD1 (5 bases). Germline V lookup: CDR1 LNHDA, CDR2 SQIVND (reference sequence). V lost 9 bases and J 0 bases, leaving 6 bases between the germline ends. CDR3 length: 13 amino acids. In nucleotides, the CDR3 is TGTGCCAGCAGGGTCTCTGGGGCCAACGTCCTGACTTTC. Encoded protein: CASRVSGANVLTF.

This sequence joins TRBV10-3 and TRBJ1-2, with TRBD1 matching 7 bases. Losses at the gene ends were 11 bases for V and 1 base for J; bases not matched to a gene: 16. Germline V CDR1 and CDR2: ENHRY, SYGVKD. The CDR3 totals 16 residues. The CDR3 nucleotides read TGTGCCTCACTACCCGGGACAGCGTTTATTAACTATGGCTACACCTTC. This encodes CASLPGTAFINYGYTF.

The V call is TRBV5-6, the J call TRBJ1-5, with a weak D call TRBD1 (6 bases). V was trimmed by 1 base and J by 3 bases, leaving 11 bases between them. The CDR3 has 15 amino acids. CDR1 is SGHDT, CDR2 YYEEEE, per germline. The CDR3 nucleotides read TGTGCCAGCAGCTTGTCGGCAGGGGTCAATCAGCCCCAGCATTTT. Amino acid sequence: CASSLSAGVNQPQHF.

Points on this clone: Within the sample, other DNA sequences also encode this same CDR3. The CDR3 region is CASSSGGYGYTF. DNA of the CDR3: TGTGCCAGCAGTTCGGGGGGCTATGGCTACACCTTC. The V call is TRBV28, the J call TRBJ1-2, with D maybe TRBD1 (5 bases). The V end was cut by 4 bases, the J end by 4 bases, with 7 bases between. Germline V gives CDR1 MDHEN, CDR2 SYDVKM. The CDR3 contains 12 residues.

The J gene is TRBJ1-2, the V gene TRBV5-1, with 9 nucleotides matching TRBD1. Looked up from germline, CDR1 is SGHRS and CDR2 is YFSETQ. Trimming at V came to 0 bases and at J to 3 bases, leaving 18 bases not matched to a gene. The CDR3 contains 20 residues. CDR3 in DNA: TGCGCCAGCAGCTTGGGTTTTCCTGGCACAGGGGGCGCGTGGGACTATGGCTACACCTTC. Translating gives CASSLGFPGTGGAWDYGYTF.

The chain couples TRBV2 to TRBJ2-1, with TRBD2 matching 14 bases. This CDR3 comprises 18 residues. Looked up from germline, CDR1 is SNHLY and CDR2 is FYNNEI. After removal of 6 bases from V and 6 bases from J, the junction contained 13 bases not matched to a gene. In DNA, the CDR3 is TGTGCCAGCAGGACGTCGAGGACTAGCGGGAGGAGAAGCAATGAGCAGTTCTTC. Amino acid sequence: CASRTSRTSGRRSNEQFF.

The chain has TRBV5-6 and TRBJ1-2, with D maybe TRBD1 (5 bases). Deletions cut 0 bases from V and 5 bases from J, with 8 bases between. CDR1 SGHDT and CDR2 YYEEEE come from the germline V gene. This CDR3 comprises 13 residues. CDR3 region: CASSLVSGYGYTF. The DNA of the CDR3 is TGTGCCAGCAGCTTGGTTTCAGGGTATGGCTACACCTTC.

Only one count was recorded for this clone. The V call is TRBV28, the J call TRBJ1-5; maybe TRBD1 (6 bases). V lost 2 bases and J 3 bases, leaving 14 bases between the germline ends. Germline values: CDR1 MDHEN, CDR2 SYDVKM. The CDR3 is made up of 16 amino acids. The CDR3: CASSLTGQGINQPQHF. CDR3 DNA sequence: TGTGCCAGCAGTTTAACGGGTCAGGGGATCAATCAGCCCCAGCATTTT.

The V gene is TRBV25-1, the J gene TRBJ2-1; a possible D gene is TRBD2 (6 bases). Per germline, CDR1 MGHDK and CDR2 SYGVNS. The CDR3 sequence is 12 residues long. Here the CDR3 reads CAARGIYNEQFF. The CDR3 nucleotides read TGTGCTGCCCGGGGGATCTACAATGAGCAGTTCTTC.

The chain couples TRBV9 to TRBJ2-5, with D possibly TRBD2 on 5 matching bases. Germline loops: CDR1 SGDLS, CDR2 YYNGEE. Trimming removed 3 bases at V and 3 bases at J, with 9 bases between. This CDR3 contains 13 residues. DNA of the CDR3: TGTGCCAGCAGCGCTTCACTAGAAGAGACCCAGTACTTC. This translates into CASSASLEETQYF.

The chain combines TRBV19 with TRBJ2-2; the match to TRBD2 covers 13 bases. Germline CDR1 is LNHDA and CDR2 is SQIVND (reference sequence). The CDR3 sequence is 18 residues long. V dropped 5 bases and J dropped 3; count of bases not matched to a gene: 9. The CDR3: CASSFSGLAGLDTGELFF. The CDR3 DNA follows: TGTGCCAGTAGTTTCTCGGGACTAGCGGGACTGGACACCGGGGAGCTGTTTTTT.

The DNA for the CDR3 is TGTGCCAGCAGCCGGGAGGTTTACTATGGCTACACCTTC. Protein sequence: CASSREVYYGYTF. The chain carries TRBV14 and TRBJ1-2; D ambiguous. The ends were cut back, 4 bases at V and 3 bases at J, with 9 bases in the middle. CDR1 and CDR2 (germline): SGHDN, FVKESK. The CDR3 is 13 amino acids.

The rearrangement joins TRBV5-1 to TRBJ2-2, with 9 bases that match TRBD2. V gave up 1 base and J gave up 5 bases; unmatched junction bases: 3. CDR1 is SGHRS and CDR2 is YFSETQ in the germline V gene. This CDR3 is 15 amino acids long. The CDR3 spells CASSLLAGGTGELFF. In nucleotides, the CDR3 is TGCGCCAGCAGCTTGCTGGCGGGAGGGACCGGGGAGCTGTTTTTT.

The chain employs TRBV30 and TRBJ2-1, with 7 bases aligning to TRBD2. The CDR3 covers 15 residues. Germline assignment: CDR1 GTSNPN and CDR2 SVGIG (reference sequence). The ends lost 1 base at V and 4 bases at J; junction bases unmatched: 7. The CDR3 DNA reads as TGTGCCTGGAGTGCTCGGGGGAGGGGTTACAATGAGCAGTTCTTC. This encodes CAWSARGRGYNEQFF.